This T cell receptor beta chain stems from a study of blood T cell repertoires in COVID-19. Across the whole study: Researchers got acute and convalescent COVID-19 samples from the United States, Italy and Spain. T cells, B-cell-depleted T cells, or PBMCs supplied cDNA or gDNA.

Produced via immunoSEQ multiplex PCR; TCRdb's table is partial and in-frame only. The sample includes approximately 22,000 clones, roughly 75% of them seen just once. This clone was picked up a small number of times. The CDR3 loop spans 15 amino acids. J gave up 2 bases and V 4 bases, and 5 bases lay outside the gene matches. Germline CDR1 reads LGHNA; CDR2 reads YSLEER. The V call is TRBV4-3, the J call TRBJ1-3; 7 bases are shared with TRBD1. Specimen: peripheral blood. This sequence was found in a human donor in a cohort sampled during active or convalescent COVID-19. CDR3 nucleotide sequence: TGCGCCAGCAGCCCGGACAGGAGTGCTGGAAACACCATATATTTT. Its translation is CASSPDRSAGNTIYF.